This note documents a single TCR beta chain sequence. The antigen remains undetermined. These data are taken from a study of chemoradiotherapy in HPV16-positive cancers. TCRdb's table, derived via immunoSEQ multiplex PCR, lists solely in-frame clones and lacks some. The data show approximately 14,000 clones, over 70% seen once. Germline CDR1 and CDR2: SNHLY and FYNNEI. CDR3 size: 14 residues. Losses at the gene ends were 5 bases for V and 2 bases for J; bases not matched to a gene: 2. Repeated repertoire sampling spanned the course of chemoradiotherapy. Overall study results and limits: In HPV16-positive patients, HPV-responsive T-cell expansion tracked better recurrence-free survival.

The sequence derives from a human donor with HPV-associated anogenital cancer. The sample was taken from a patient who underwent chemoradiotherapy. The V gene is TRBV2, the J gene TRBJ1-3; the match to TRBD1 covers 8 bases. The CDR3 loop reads CASSSGGAGNTIYF. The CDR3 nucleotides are TGTGCCAGCAGTTCAGGGGGCGCTGGAAACACCATATATTTT.